This T cell receptor (beta chain) was retrieved from a study of blood T cell repertoires in COVID-19. Clones were sequenced by immunoSEQ multiplex PCR, and TCRdb holds only the in-frame ones, with some missing. The table lists 150,000 or so clones, roughly 88% of them singletons, with 0.95% to 1.5% in the top ten. There are 12 residues in the CDR3. The V and J ends lost 6 bases and 8 bases respectively, with 13 bases between them. Per the germline V gene, CDR1 is MDHEN and CDR2 is SYDVKM. The chain recombines TRBV28 with TRBJ1-2, with a possible D match to TRBD1 (5 bases). This TCR was recovered from a woman in her thirties with acute COVID-19. Sequencing was done on a sample of PBMCs or T cells enriched from blood (not recorded which). CDR3 bases: TGTGCCAGCAGGAGCGACAGTTGGGGCTACACCTTC. Residues: CASRSDSWGYTF.